The 27 T cell receptor beta chains below come from one sample, sequenced in a study of neurological immune-mediated disorders. In TCRdb, the 5' RACE reads were re-called with MiXCR into one record per CDR3 protein. The repertoire consists of roughly 75,000 distinct CDR3 sequences, with around 2.6% occurring once and the leading ten covering over 0.95%. Material for sequencing was PBMCs. The receptor source for this set is a woman in her 30s with multiple sclerosis.

This clonotype was detected ten times or more. J is TRBJ1-2 and V is TRBV5-1; TRBD1 is a possible D gene (5 bases). The V end was cut by 3 bases, the J end by 1 base, with 7 bases between. The CDR3 runs 13 residues. The germline V gene has CDR1 SGHRS and CDR2 YFSETQ. CDR3 region: CASSSRDNYGYTF. For the CDR3, the DNA is TGCGCCAGCAGCTCCAGGGATAACTATGGCTACACCTTC.

This clonotype has a single count. The chain links TRBV28 to TRBJ2-4; D is undetermined. The V gene lost 6 bases and the J gene lost 1 base, with 10 bases spanning the gap. In germline, CDR1 is MDHEN, CDR2 SYDVKM. The CDR3 spans 14 residues. In nucleotides, the CDR3 is TGTGCCAGCAGCCCACTGGGGGCCAAAAACATTCAGTACTTC. This gives the protein CASSPLGAKNIQYF. The complete variable domain, with remaining parts taken from reference TRBV28 and TRBJ2-4, reads DVKVTQSSRYLVKRTGEKVFLECVQDMDHENMFWYRQDPGLGLRLIYFSYDVKMKEKGDIPEGYSVSREKKERFSLILESASTNQTSMYLCASSPLGAKNIQYFGAGTRLSVL.

This clonotype was seen at least ten times. The chain combines TRBV7-7 with TRBJ2-2, with 8 bases lining up with TRBD2. Per the germline V gene, CDR1 is SSHAT and CDR2 is FNYEAQ (reference sequence). The CDR3 contains 13 residues. The CDR3 loop is CASWKAGAGELFF. DNA of the CDR3: TGTGCTAGCTGGAAAGCGGGAGCCGGGGAGCTGTTTTTT.

The table lists this clonotype with many counts. The rearrangement links TRBV29-1 to TRBJ2-2; D is unclear. The length of the CDR3 is 14 residues. Trimming stripped 2 bases from V and 5 bases from J, with 12 bases between. In germline, CDR1 is SQVTM, CDR2 ANQGSEA. The CDR3 sequence is CSVERFDLTGELFF. DNA of the CDR3: TGCAGCGTTGAAAGGTTCGACCTTACCGGGGAGCTGTTTTTT.

The sample holds many counts of this clonotype. The rearrangement joins TRBV27 to TRBJ2-7; D is possibly TRBD1 (7 bases). The CDR3 consists of 16 residues. V lost 5 bases and J 2 bases, leaving 19 bases between the germline ends. Germline V gene data show CDR1 as MNHEY and CDR2 as SMNVEV (reference sequence). CDR3 sequence (DNA): TGTGCCAGCAGTCGGGGGACAGCACTGATTGCCTACGAGCAGTACTTC. It specifies CASSRGTALIAYEQYF.

This clonotype appeared many times. The chain is built from TRBV5-1 and TRBJ1-6; 8 bases match TRBD1. V was clipped by 4 bases and J by 8 bases; unmatched bases: 5. The CDR3 has 14 amino acids. CDR1 and CDR2 (germline): SGHRS, YFSETQ. The DNA of the CDR3 is TGCGCCAGCAGCAAGGACAGGGTCGATTCACCCCTCCACTTT. Its translation is CASSKDRVDSPLHF.

This clonotype was detected many times. The genes are TRBV6-6 and TRBJ1-6; D call uncertain. The V end was cut by 5 bases, the J end by 5 bases, with 7 bases between. The CDR3 has 13 amino acids. From germline, CDR1 is MNHNY and CDR2 SVGAGI (reference sequence). CDR3 coding DNA: TGTGCCAGCAGTACAGAGCATAATTCACCCCTCCACTTT. Translating gives CASSTEHNSPLHF.

This clonotype was detected many times. The chain recombines TRBV6-5 with TRBJ2-1, with 14 nucleotides matching TRBD2. The CDR3 loop spans 15 amino acids. Germline assignment: CDR1 MNHEY and CDR2 SVGAGI. The trim removed 8 bases at V and 7 bases at J, leaving 7 bases unmatched. CDR3 protein: CASGSGTSGSNEQFF. For the CDR3, the DNA is TGTGCCAGCGGCTCCGGGACTAGCGGGAGTAATGAGCAGTTCTTC.

This clonotype was detected only a few times. At one of its ends the junction is not consistent with the germline gene, which may arise from a read error. V gene TRBV7-7 combines with J gene TRBJ2-1, with 7 bases lining up with TRBD2. Germline V CDR1 and CDR2: SSHAT, FNYEAQ (reference sequence). The CDR3 extends over 15 amino acids. CDR3 nucleotide sequence: TGTGCTAGCAGCCCCGCTAGCGGAACTTCGGGTGAGCAGTTCTTC. Translating it yields CASSPASGTSGEQFF.

In its sample, this clonotype was seen many times. This chain connects TRBV4-3 to TRBJ2-7; 13 bases match TRBD2. Losses at the gene ends were 0 bases for V and 2 bases for J; bases not matched to a gene: 7. CDR1 and CDR2 (germline): LGHNA, YSLEER. The CDR3 is 18 residues long. The CDR3 loop is CASSQDQSGTSGTYEQYF. In DNA, the CDR3 is TGCGCCAGCAGCCAAGATCAGTCTGGGACTAGCGGGACCTACGAGCAGTACTTC.

CDR3 nucleotide sequence: TGCGCCAGCAGCCACGGCCAGGGGAATGAAAAACTGTTTTTT. Protein: CASSHGQGNEKLFF. The gene calls are TRBV5-1 and TRBJ1-4, with TRBD1 as a possible D gene (6 bases). Germline CDR1 is SGHRS and CDR2 is YFSETQ. The CDR3 covers 14 residues. Between the trimmed V and J ends, which lost 4 bases and 5 bases, there was a span of 12 bases.

This clonotype occurred many times. V usage is TRBV3-1 and J usage is TRBJ2-3, with a weak D call TRBD2 (6 bases). V was shortened by 4 bases and J by 6 bases, with 17 bases between the two germline ends. The V gene's germline CDR1 is LGHDT and CDR2 YNNKEL (reference sequence). The length of the CDR3 is 15 residues. The CDR3 spells CASSLRDLGGDTQYF. The CDR3, as DNA: TGTGCCAGCAGCCTCCGGGACTTAGGCGGGGATACGCAGTATTTT.

This clonotype was picked up many times. The rearrangement joins TRBV6-5 to TRBJ1-1; D gene uncertain. The ends were cut back, 6 bases at V and 1 base at J, with 12 bases in the middle. Germline V lookup: CDR1 MNHEY, CDR2 SVGAGI. There are 14 residues in the CDR3. The DNA of the CDR3 is TGTGCCAGCAGCCTCGGACGGAAGAACACTGAAGCTTTCTTT. Translating it yields CASSLGRKNTEAFF.

This clonotype has a count of ten or more. The CDR3 here is CASRQTTGAGSPLHF. The CDR3 DNA follows: TGTGCCAGCCGCCAAACGACGGGGGCTGGGTCACCCCTCCACTTT. The chain has TRBV7-9 and TRBJ1-6; tentatively, D is TRBD1 (6 bases). Germline CDR1 and CDR2: SEHNR and FQNEAQ (reference sequence). CDR3 length: 15 amino acids. V was trimmed by 8 bases and J by 10 bases, leaving 21 bases between them. Combining the CDR3 with reference TRBV7-9 and TRBJ1-6 gives the whole variable domain DTGVSQNPRHKITKRGQNVTFRCDPISEHNRLYWYRQTLGQGPEFLTYFQNEAQLEKSRLLSDRFSAERPKGSFSTLEIQRTEQGDSAMYLCASRQTTGAGSPLHFGNGTRLTVT.

This clonotype was found many times. This chain connects TRBV7-2 to TRBJ2-7, with TRBD1 matching 9 bases. Losses at the gene ends were 3 bases for V and 5 bases for J; bases not matched to a gene: 8. Germline lookup yields CDR1 SGHTA and CDR2 FQGNSA. The CDR3 consists of 15 residues. The CDR3 sequence: CASSFVADRGDEQYF. In DNA form, the CDR3 reads TGTGCCAGCAGCTTCGTGGCGGACAGGGGAGACGAGCAGTACTTC.

In this sample, this clonotype turned up a few times. This rearrangement joins TRBV20-1 to TRBJ1-1; D gene ambiguous. There are 13 residues in the CDR3. Trimming removed 2 bases at V and 3 bases at J, with 10 bases between. Germline V gene data show CDR1 as DFQATT and CDR2 as SNEGSKA (reference sequence). CDR3 sequence reads: CSARKGGDTEAFF. The DNA of the CDR3 is TGCAGTGCTAGAAAAGGAGGTGACACTGAAGCTTTCTTT.

This clonotype has ten or more counts. This chain links TRBV7-9 with TRBJ2-7; D possibly corresponds to TRBD2 (6 bases). Looked up from germline, CDR1 is SEHNR and CDR2 is FQNEAQ (reference sequence). The CDR3 is 13 amino acids. V lost 6 bases, J lost 5 bases, and 14 bases lay in between. This CDR3 reads CASRGREEDEQYF. CDR3 sequence (DNA): TGTGCCAGCAGGGGCAGGGAGGAAGACGAGCAGTACTTC.

This clonotype was recorded many times. The chain is built from TRBV12-3 or TRBV12-4 and TRBJ2-3; a possible D gene is TRBD2 (6 bases). The CDR3 consists of 14 residues. V gave up 5 bases and J gave up 2 bases, with 11 bases separating them. Written as DNA, the CDR3 is TGTGCCAGCAGTCTGGGACTTCCCACAGATACGCAGTATTTT. It yields the protein CASSLGLPTDTQYF.

This clonotype was seen ten or more times. The chain recombines TRBV7-2 with TRBJ1-1; possible D gene TRBD1, 5 bases. The CDR3 spans 16 residues. Deletions cut 1 base from V and 4 bases from J, with 16 bases between. The germline V gene encodes CDR1 SGHTA and CDR2 FQGNSA. This CDR3 is CASSLGGRGGGTEAFF. The CDR3, as DNA: TGTGCCAGCAGCTTAGGGGGGAGGGGAGGAGGCACTGAAGCTTTCTTT.

In its sample, this clonotype was seen many times. This sequence joins TRBV6-2 or TRBV6-3 and TRBJ2-1; D unresolved. V dropped 0 bases and J dropped 12 bases, with 6 bases sitting between them. Germline CDR1 and CDR2: MNHEY and SVGEGT. The CDR3 extends over 11 amino acids. The CDR3 region has the DNA TGTGCCAGCAGTTACTCAGAGCGGCAGTTCTTC. It is translated as CASSYSERQFF.

The table lists this clonotype with many counts. The rearrangement uses TRBV28 and TRBJ2-5; a weak D match, TRBD2 (8 bases). Germline assignment: CDR1 MDHEN and CDR2 SYDVKM. The CDR3 runs 16 residues. V was trimmed by 6 bases and J by 5 bases, leaving 22 bases between them. For the CDR3, the DNA is TGTGCCAGCAGCGCCACCGGGGGGGAGGACAGGGAGACCCAGTACTTC. Translated: CASSATGGEDRETQYF.

This clonotype was detected a few times. One base away lies a much larger clone, so this may be a sequencing read error. As DNA, the CDR3 is TGCAGTAAAAGGGGGGAAGGAGCTGAAGCTTTCTTT. Translating gives CSKRGEGAEAFF. The chain links TRBV20-1 to TRBJ1-1, with a possible D match to TRBD1 (6 bases). Trimming shortened V by 8 bases and J by 6 bases, and 16 bases separated the two germline ends. This CDR3 has 12 amino acids. CDR1 DFQATT and CDR2 SNEGSKA come from the germline V gene (reference sequence).

This clonotype showed up many times. The V and J genes are TRBV13 and TRBJ2-3; 8 bases are a match to TRBD2. The CDR3 totals 17 residues. Germline loops: CDR1 PRHDT, CDR2 FYEKMQ (reference sequence). Trimming took 4 bases from V and 0 from J; bases not matched to a gene: 9. The CDR3 nucleotides are TGTGCCAGCAGCTCCCTTACCACTAGCGGTAGCACAGATACGCAGTATTTT. It yields the protein CASSSLTTSGSTDTQYF.

This clonotype has a count of ten or more. The gene calls are TRBV7-2 and TRBJ2-2; 10 positions agree with TRBD2. This CDR3 has 16 amino acids. Germline CDR1 and CDR2: SGHTA and FQGNSA. The trim removed 4 bases at V and 6 bases at J, leaving 8 bases unmatched. The CDR3 nucleotides are TGTGCCAGCAGCTCACCGGGACTAGCGTGGGCCGGGGAGCTGTTTTTT. Translated, it gives CASSSPGLAWAGELFF.

In its sample, this clonotype was seen a few times. The rearrangement uses TRBV4-2 and TRBJ2-2; D is perhaps TRBD2 (6 bases). This CDR3 is 14 amino acids long. V lost 5 bases, J lost 0 bases, and 7 bases lay in between. CDR1 is LGHNA, CDR2 YNFKEQ, per germline. The CDR3 DNA sequence: TGTGCCAGCAGCGTAGCGGCGAACACCGGGGAGCTGTTTTTT. It translates to CASSVAANTGELFF.

This clonotype occurred many times. The chain combines TRBV5-1 with TRBJ1-2, with TRBD1 as a possible D gene (6 bases). The CDR3 sequence is 14 residues long. The V gene's germline CDR1 is SGHRS and CDR2 YFSETQ. Trimming cost V 0 bases and J 3 bases, with 9 bases left between them. The CDR3 nucleotides read TGCGCCAGCAGCTTGGGACAGGATGACTATGGCTACACCTTC. This gives the protein CASSLGQDDYGYTF.

This clonotype was observed at least ten times. The chain joins TRBV7-9 to TRBJ2-1; tentatively, D is TRBD1 (6 bases). Trimming stripped 6 bases from V and 8 bases from J, with 23 bases between. Germline assignment: CDR1 SEHNR and CDR2 FQNEAQ (reference sequence). The CDR3 has 16 residues. The CDR3 coding sequence is TGTGCCAGCAGGACAGGAAACCTAGTCCCTATCGATGAGCAGTTCTTC. Residues: CASRTGNLVPIDEQFF.